What follows describes a single T cell receptor beta chain. As yet, its antigen is unknown. This sample was included in a study of cytomegalovirus exposure and HLA in healthy donors. General study points: In a later analysis, productive TCRs from donors in an Asian-associated ancestry cluster reportedly carried fewer N-insertions than the cohort mean.

This PCR relied on a set of 60 Vbeta primers and 13 Jbeta primers. Clones were read by immunoSEQ multiplex PCR, and TCRdb kept only the in-frame ones, dropping some. Altogether 85,000 to 100,000 clones are present, around 79% being singletons, with the ten largest covering around 4.5%. This CDR3 has 15 residues. The V end was cut by 6 bases, the J end by 2 bases, with 16 bases between. Germline CDR1 and CDR2: LNHDA and SQIVND (reference sequence). This sequence joins TRBV19 and TRBJ1-2; maybe TRBD1 (6 bases). Sequenced sample: PBMCs. The receptor's source is a woman aged 35 to 49 in good health and CMV-seronegative. The CDR3 here is CASRSPFQGNYGYTF. DNA for the CDR3: TGTGCCAGTAGGTCCCCCTTCCAGGGGAACTATGGCTACACCTTC.